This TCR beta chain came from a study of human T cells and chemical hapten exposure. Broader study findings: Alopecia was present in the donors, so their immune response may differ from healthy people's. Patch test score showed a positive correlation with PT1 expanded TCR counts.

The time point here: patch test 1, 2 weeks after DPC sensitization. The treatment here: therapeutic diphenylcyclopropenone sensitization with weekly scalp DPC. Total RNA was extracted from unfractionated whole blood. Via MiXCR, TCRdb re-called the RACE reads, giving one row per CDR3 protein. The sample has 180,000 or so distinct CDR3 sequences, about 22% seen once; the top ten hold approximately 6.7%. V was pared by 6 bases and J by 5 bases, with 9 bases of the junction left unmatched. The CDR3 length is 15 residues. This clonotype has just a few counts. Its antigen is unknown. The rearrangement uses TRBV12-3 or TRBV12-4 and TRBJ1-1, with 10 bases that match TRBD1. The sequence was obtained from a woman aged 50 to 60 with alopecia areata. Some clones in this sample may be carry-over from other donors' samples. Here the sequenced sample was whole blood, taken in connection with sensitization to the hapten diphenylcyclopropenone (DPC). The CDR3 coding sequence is TGTGCCAGCAGCCCTCCCGGGACAGGGGTTACTGAAGCTTTCTTT. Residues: CASSPPGTGVTEAFF.